The rows below give T cell receptor beta chains drawn from one sample of a study of T cell responses to AZD1222 COVID-19 vaccine. Only in-frame clones appear in the TCRdb table, and some are missing; sequencing was by immunoSEQ multiplex PCR. The sample lists some 150,000 clones, 90% occurring once. Sequenced here: peripheral blood, sampled 28 days after the second AZD1222 dose. These TCRs come from an adult who received the AZD1222 COVID-19 vaccine. CDR3s include the opening cysteine and the closing phenylalanine or tryptophan. A D gene is named only where the DNA matches it firmly. Size is stated for part of the rows, as once, few or many counts, or as a class when the clone is expanded.

d_call,j_call,cdr3_length,v_call,clone_size,cdr3_aa,cdr3_nt
TRBD1,TRBJ1-6,17,TRBV18,once,CASSPLAPGQGNSPLHF,TGTGCCAGCTCACCTTTGGCCCCGGGACAGGGGAATTCACCCCTCCACTTT
-,TRBJ1-2,13,TRBV12-3/TRBV12-4,-,CASSHILQYGYTF,TGTGCCAGCAGTCATATTCTACAGTATGGCTACACCTTC
-,TRBJ1-1,14,TRBV13,-,CASSLEGRRTKAFF,TGTGCCAGCAGCTTAGAGGGACGACGGACAAAAGCTTTCTTT
-,TRBJ1-2,14,TRBV6-5,-,CASSSDGNNYGYTF,TGTGCCAGCAGTTCGGACGGGAATAACTATGGCTACACCTTC
-,TRBJ2-3,15,TRBV25-1,-,CASSDVADSTDTQYF,TGTGCCAGCAGTGACGTAGCGGATAGCACAGATACGCAGTATTTT
-,TRBJ1-5,19,TRBV15,-,CATSRVPGETGGFNQPQHF,TGTGCCACCAGCAGAGTTCCGGGGGAGACAGGTGGTTTCAATCAGCCCCAGCATTTT
-,TRBJ2-3,15,TRBV7-2,-,CASSSPLGASDTQYF,TGTGCCAGCAGCTCCCCCCTAGGGGCTTCAGATACGCAGTATTTT
TRBD1,TRBJ2-3,14,TRBV27,-,CASSPRGRADTQYF,TGTGCCAGCAGCCCCAGGGGGCGTGCAGATACGCAGTATTTT
TRBD1,TRBJ1-2,15,TRBV2,-,CASSEYGQGNYGYTF,TGTGCCAGCAGTGAATATGGACAGGGAAACTATGGCTACACCTTC
-,TRBJ1-5,15,TRBV12-5,-,CASGPDTRVHQPQHF,TGTGCTAGTGGTCCCGACACGAGGGTTCATCAGCCCCAGCATTTT
TRBD1,TRBJ2-7,12,TRBV6-5,-,CASNGQGAEQYF,TGTGCCAGCAACGGACAGGGCGCCGAGCAGTACTTC
TRBD1,TRBJ1-2,15,TRBV6-4,once,CASSDGTGALGGYTF,TGTGCCAGCAGCGATGGGACAGGGGCCTTAGGGGGCTACACCTTC
TRBD2,TRBJ2-7,17,TRBV3-1/TRBV3-2,-,CASSQEGRLAGRYEQYF,TGTGCCAGCAGCCAAGAAGGACGACTAGCGGGACGCTACGAGCAGTACTTC
-,TRBJ1-2,14,TRBV2,-,CASSGQGPYYGYTF,TGTGCCAGCAGTGGGCAGGGGCCCTACTATGGCTACACCTTC
-,TRBJ1-1,14,TRBV27,-,CASSFHDKDTEAFF,TGTGCCAGCAGTTTCCACGACAAGGACACTGAAGCTTTCTTT
-,TRBJ1-1,11,TRBV29-1,-,CSVEMGTVAFF,TGCAGCGTTGAAATGGGGACCGTAGCTTTCTTT
TRBD1,TRBJ2-1,16,TRBV28,-,CASSLTGTGIDDEQFF,TGTGCCAGCAGTTTAACCGGGACAGGGATTGACGATGAGCAGTTCTTC
-,TRBJ1-1,14,TRBV9,few,CASSGDSGSPEAFF,TGTGCCAGCAGCGGCGACAGTGGATCCCCTGAAGCTTTCTTT
-,TRBJ1-5,19,TRBV27,-,CASSSRSRGVFQGNQPQHF,TGTGCCAGCAGTTCACGCTCCAGGGGAGTATTCCAAGGAAATCAGCCCCAGCATTTT
TRBD2,TRBJ2-7,14,TRBV27,-,CASSKLAEDYEQYF,TGTGCCAGCAGTAAACTAGCGGAGGACTACGAGCAGTACTTC
-,TRBJ1-1,14,TRBV5-6,-,CASSLLDMNTEAFF,TGTGCCAGCAGCTTGTTGGATATGAACACTGAAGCTTTCTTT
TRBD1,TRBJ1-2,18,TRBV10-3,-,CAISDLAGGTGGNYGYTF,TGTGCCATCAGTGACCTCGCGGGCGGGACAGGGGGCAACTATGGCTACACCTTC
TRBD1,TRBJ1-4,13,TRBV29-1,once,CSVPQGETEKLFF,TGCAGCGTCCCCCAGGGGGAAACGGAAAAACTGTTTTTT
-,TRBJ1-6,13,TRBV6-1,-,CASSDNRNSPLHF,TGTGCCAGCAGTGACAACCGCAATTCACCCCTCCACTTT
TRBD2,TRBJ2-3,15,TRBV2,-,CASSVGGLGADTQYF,TGTGCCAGCAGTGTGGGGGGACTAGGGGCAGATACGCAGTATTTT
TRBD1,TRBJ1-1,15,TRBV18,-,CASSPQFGTGAEAFF,TGTGCCAGCTCACCTCAATTCGGGACAGGGGCTGAAGCTTTCTTT
-,TRBJ1-1,13,TRBV19,once,CASSTPGATEAFF,TGTGCCAGTAGTACCCCGGGGGCTACTGAAGCTTTCTTT
-,TRBJ1-4,17,TRBV25-1,-,CASSDPGGALENEKLFF,TGTGCCAGCAGTGATCCCGGGGGGGCGCTTGAAAATGAAAAACTGTTTTTT
TRBD2,TRBJ2-7,15,TRBV4-2,-,CASSPRLAGSYEQYF,TGTGCCAGCAGCCCGCGACTAGCGGGAAGCTACGAGCAGTACTTC
TRBD1,TRBJ1-2,15,TRBV7-8,once,CASSLAWTGEGGYTF,TGTGCCAGCAGCTTAGCGTGGACAGGGGAAGGTGGCTACACCTTC
-,TRBJ1-1,15,TRBV2,-,CASSEPPRGVTEAFF,TGTGCCAGCAGTGAACCACCGCGGGGCGTCACTGAAGCTTTCTTT
-,TRBJ1-1,12,TRBV5-6,-,CASTIRDTEAFF,TGTGCCAGCACCATCCGGGACACTGAAGCTTTCTTT
-,TRBJ2-1,13,TRBV27,-,CASQSGVAYEQFF,TGTGCCAGCCAATCGGGAGTTGCGTATGAGCAGTTCTTC
-,TRBJ1-1,12,TRBV12-3/TRBV12-4,-,CASSLVRPEAFF,TGTGCCAGCAGTTTGGTCCGCCCTGAAGCTTTCTTT
-,TRBJ1-4,12,TRBV6-1,-,CASSDNPEKLFF,TGTGCCAGCAGTGATAACCCTGAAAAACTGTTTTTT
-,TRBJ1-6,12,TRBV13,-,CASSLMGTPLHF,TGTGCCAGCAGCTTAATGGGGACGCCCCTCCACTTT
-,TRBJ2-3,16,TRBV19,-,CASAPRVDKIADTQYF,TGTGCCAGTGCCCCCCGGGTTGATAAGATAGCGGATACGCAGTATTTT
-,TRBJ2-7,9,TRBV21-1,-,CALGGEQYF,TGTGCCTTGGGGGGCGAGCAGTACTTC
TRBD2,TRBJ2-3,17,TRBV11-2,-,CASSLEITSGLTDTQYF,TGTGCCAGCAGCTTAGAGATAACTAGCGGGCTTACAGATACGCAGTATTTT
TRBD1,TRBJ1-2,15,TRBV6-1,-,CASSEGRGYNYGYTF,TGTGCCAGCAGTGAAGGCAGGGGGTATAACTATGGCTACACCTTC
-,TRBJ1-4,15,TRBV5-1,-,CASSMDPVGNEKLFF,TGCGCCAGCAGCATGGACCCAGTCGGGAATGAAAAACTGTTTTTT
-,TRBJ2-7,17,TRBV11-3,-,CASSLGSGSGGMYEQYF,TGTGCCAGCAGCTTAGGTTCTGGAAGCGGAGGGATGTACGAGCAGTACTTC
-,TRBJ1-5,15,TRBV6-1,-,CASSEGEGGGQPQHF,TGTGCCAGCAGTGAAGGGGAAGGGGGTGGTCAGCCCCAGCATTTT
-,TRBJ2-5,16,TRBV7-9,-,CASRAVLGGPQADQYF,TGTGCCAGCAGGGCTGTTCTTGGGGGGCCTCAAGCGGACCAGTACTTC
-,TRBJ2-2,15,TRBV29-1,-,CSAATGTRRTGELFF,TGCAGCGCCGCTACCGGGACAAGGAGGACCGGGGAGCTGTTTTTT
-,TRBJ2-4,16,TRBV2,-,CASRIEQGISKNIQYF,TGTGCCAGCAGGATTGAGCAGGGGATTTCCAAAAACATTCAGTACTTC
-,TRBJ1-3,14,TRBV2,-,CASLSDPGGNTIYF,TGTGCCAGCCTCAGCGACCCTGGAGGAAACACCATATATTTT
-,TRBJ1-6,14,TRBV10-3,-,CAISSDTSNSPLHF,TGTGCCATCAGTAGCGACACTTCTAATTCACCCCTCCACTTT
-,TRBJ2-5,10,TRBV29-1,-,CSVQKETQYF,TGCAGCGTTCAAAAAGAGACCCAGTACTTC